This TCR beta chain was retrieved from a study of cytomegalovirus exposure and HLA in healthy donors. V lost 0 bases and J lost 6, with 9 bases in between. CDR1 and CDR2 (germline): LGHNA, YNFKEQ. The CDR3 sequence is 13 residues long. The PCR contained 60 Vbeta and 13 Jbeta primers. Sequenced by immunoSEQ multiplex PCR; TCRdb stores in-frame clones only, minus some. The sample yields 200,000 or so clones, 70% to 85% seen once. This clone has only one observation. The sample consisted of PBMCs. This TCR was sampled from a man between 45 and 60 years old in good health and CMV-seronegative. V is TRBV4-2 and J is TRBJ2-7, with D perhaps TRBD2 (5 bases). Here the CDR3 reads CASSQDRESEQYF. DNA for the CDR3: TGTGCCAGCAGCCAAGATAGGGAGAGCGAGCAGTACTTC.